This passage covers 14 T cell receptor beta chains from one sample sequenced in a study of shared clonotypes between healthy human individuals (TCRdb year 2020). Library creation used the immunoSEQ multiplex PCR assay. Held by TCRdb, this immuneACCESS table contains in-frame sequences only and omits some clones. Under half of the omission traces to an unresolved V gene where checked; the cause of the rest is unknown. The table for this sample lists approximately 620,000 clones; around 97% of them were counted only once. Around 0.058% of the sample is held by the ten biggest clonotypes. Sequencing was carried out using naive CD4+ T cells sorted from blood. The intended sense of this specimen's cell subset or site label: CD45RA+ positively selected. All receptors come from a woman in her twenties or thirties in good health.

The gene calls are TRBV4-1 and TRBJ1-2, with no clear D. The ends were cut back, 2 bases at V and 4 bases at J, with 11 bases in the middle. The CDR3 totals 14 residues. The germline gives CDR1 MGHRA, CDR2 YSYEKL. CDR3 sequence (DNA): TGCGCCAGCAGCCAAAATCAGTTCCCCTATGGCTACACCTTC. It translates to CASSQNQFPYGYTF.

This rearrangement joins TRBV9 to TRBJ2-7; TRBD1 matches at 10 bases. The V gene's germline CDR1 is SGDLS and CDR2 YYNGEE. V trimming: 4 bases; J trimming: 7 bases; junction bases outside the gene matches: 14. This CDR3 contains 16 residues. CDR3 sequence (DNA): TGTGCCAGCAGCCCCAGCGGGGGACAGGGGACGCAAGAGCAGTACTTC. It specifies CASSPSGGQGTQEQYF.

The V and J genes are TRBV5-6 and TRBJ1-2, with D tentatively TRBD1 (6 bases). In germline, CDR1 is SGHDT, CDR2 YYEEEE. This CDR3 has 15 amino acids. V lost 1 base and J 2 bases, leaving 12 bases between the germline ends. For the CDR3, the DNA is TGTGCCAGCAGCTTGATGGCAGGGGAGAACTATGGCTACACCTTC. As protein: CASSLMAGENYGYTF.

The V gene is TRBV19, the J gene TRBJ1-3; 10 bases match TRBD1. From germline, CDR1 is LNHDA and CDR2 SQIVND (reference sequence). The CDR3 loop spans 15 amino acids. Unmatched junction bases numbered 10, after V lost 5 bases and J lost 9 bases. CDR3 DNA: TGTGCCAGTAGTCCCATCGACAGGGACAGGGGCACCATATATTTT. Translating it yields CASSPIDRDRGTIYF.

This chain connects TRBV30 to TRBJ1-3, with D unclear. Germline CDR1 GTSNPN, CDR2 SVGIG (reference sequence). The CDR3 has 13 amino acids. V gave up 1 base and J gave up 2 bases, with 6 bases separating them. CDR3: CAWSGGTGNTIYF. The CDR3 DNA is TGTGCCTGGAGTGGAGGGACTGGAAACACCATATATTTT.

This clone was seen a handful of times. This chain uses TRBV11-2 with TRBJ1-2; D remains ambiguous. The ends were cut back, 0 bases at V and 6 bases at J, with 11 bases in the middle. The CDR3 contains 14 residues. Germline assignment: CDR1 SGHAT and CDR2 FQNNGV. CDR3 in DNA: TGTGCCAGCAGCTTAGATGGGGAGCGGGATGGCTACACCTTC. It codes for CASSLDGERDGYTF.

As to this clone: The same CDR3 arises from other DNA sequences in this sample as well. The chain is built from TRBV5-1 and TRBJ2-2; D gene ambiguous. The length of the CDR3 is 13 residues. CDR1 SGHRS and CDR2 YFSETQ come from the germline V gene. V was clipped by 0 bases and J by 4 bases, with 4 bases between them. Here the CDR3 DNA reads TGCGCCAGCAGCTTGGCTAGCACCGGGGAGCTGTTTTTT. Amino acid sequence: CASSLASTGELFF. The whole variable domain, remainder taken from reference TRBV5-1 and TRBJ2-2, is KAGVTQTPRYLIKTRGQQVTLSCSPISGHRSVSWYQQTPGQGLQFLFEYFSETQRNKGNFPGRFSGRQFSNSRSEMNVSTLELGDSALYLCASSLASTGELFFGEGSRLTVL.

This clone has just one count. This chain links TRBV27 with TRBJ2-1, with 9 bases identical to TRBD2. Per the germline V gene, CDR1 is MNHEY and CDR2 is SMNVEV (reference sequence). J gave up 7 bases and V 5 bases, and 12 bases lay outside the gene matches. This CDR3 contains 16 residues. The CDR3 is CASSINLAGWWNEQFF. In nucleotides, the CDR3 is TGTGCCAGCAGTATCAACCTAGCGGGATGGTGGAATGAGCAGTTCTTC.

The chain carries TRBV7-9 and TRBJ2-5; 9 bases line up with TRBD1. The end of the DNA fits TRBJ2-7 better, so the J call may be wrong. The CDR3 is 14 residues long. The germline V gene has CDR1 SEHNR and CDR2 FQNEAQ (reference sequence). The CDR3 reads CASSSRDRAYEQYF. In DNA form, the CDR3 reads TGTGCCAGCAGCTCCCGGGACAGGGCCTACGAGCAGTACTTC.

The CDR3 protein is CASRRDREVRNQPQHF. The CDR3 coding sequence is TGTGCCAGTAGGAGGGACAGGGAGGTTCGCAATCAGCCCCAGCATTTT. This sequence joins TRBV19 and TRBJ1-5; 9 bases align to TRBD1. Per the germline V gene, CDR1 is LNHDA and CDR2 is SQIVND (reference sequence). V was pared by 6 bases and J by 2 bases, with 8 bases of the junction left unmatched. The length of the CDR3 is 16 residues.

V usage is TRBV4-1 and J usage is TRBJ1-2; tentatively, D is TRBD1 (6 bases). V lost 0 bases, J lost 2 bases, and 13 bases lay in between. The CDR3 extends over 16 amino acids. In germline, CDR1 is MGHRA, CDR2 YSYEKL. Here the CDR3 DNA reads TGCGCCAGCAGCCAAGATCGGGGGACACCCAACTATGGCTACACCTTC. Residues: CASSQDRGTPNYGYTF.

The chain recombines TRBV5-5 with TRBJ1-2; possible D gene TRBD1, 6 bases. Trimming took off 2 bases at V and 7 bases at J, with 18 bases between the two ends. Germline V gives CDR1 SGHKS, CDR2 YYEKEE (reference sequence). The CDR3 extends over 15 amino acids. This CDR3 reads CASSFTGGGLGGYTF. The DNA for the CDR3 is TGTGCCAGCAGCTTTACAGGCGGGGGCCTTGGTGGCTACACCTTC.

The chain uses TRBV5-6 and TRBJ2-3; D is perhaps TRBD1 (6 bases). The germline gives CDR1 SGHDT, CDR2 YYEEEE. The CDR3 sequence is 15 residues long. Trimming stripped 1 base from V and 3 bases from J, with 12 bases between. CDR3 nucleotide sequence: TGTGCCAGCAGCTTGTTCAGCAGGGGAACAGATACGCAGTATTTT. As protein: CASSLFSRGTDTQYF.

The gene calls are TRBV10-3 and TRBJ2-2, with TRBD1 matching 7 bases. Germline V gene lookup returns CDR1 ENHRY and CDR2 SYGVKD. V lost 2 bases and J lost 2; bases outside the gene matches: 5. There are 16 residues in the CDR3. CDR3 DNA: TGTGCCATCAGTGAGACCGGGACAGTTAACACCGGGGAGCTGTTTTTT. Amino acids: CAISETGTVNTGELFF.